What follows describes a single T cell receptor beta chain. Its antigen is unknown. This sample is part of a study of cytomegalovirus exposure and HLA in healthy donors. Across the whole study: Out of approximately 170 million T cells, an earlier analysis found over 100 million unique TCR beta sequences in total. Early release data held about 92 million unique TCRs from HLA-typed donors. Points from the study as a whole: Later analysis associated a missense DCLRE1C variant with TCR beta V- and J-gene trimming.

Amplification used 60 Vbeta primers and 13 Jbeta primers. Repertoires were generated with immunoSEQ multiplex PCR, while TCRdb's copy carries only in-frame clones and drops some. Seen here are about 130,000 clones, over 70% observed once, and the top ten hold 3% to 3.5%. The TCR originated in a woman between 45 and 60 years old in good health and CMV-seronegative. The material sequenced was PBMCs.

The CDR3 sequence: CAWSVLANEQFF. The CDR3 nucleotides read TGTGCCTGGAGTGTGCTAGCCAATGAGCAGTTCTTC. This rearrangement joins TRBV30 to TRBJ2-1, with D possibly TRBD2 on 5 matching bases. In germline, CDR1 is GTSNPN, CDR2 SVGIG (reference sequence). CDR3 size: 12 residues. V was clipped by 0 bases and J by 6 bases, with 6 bases between them.